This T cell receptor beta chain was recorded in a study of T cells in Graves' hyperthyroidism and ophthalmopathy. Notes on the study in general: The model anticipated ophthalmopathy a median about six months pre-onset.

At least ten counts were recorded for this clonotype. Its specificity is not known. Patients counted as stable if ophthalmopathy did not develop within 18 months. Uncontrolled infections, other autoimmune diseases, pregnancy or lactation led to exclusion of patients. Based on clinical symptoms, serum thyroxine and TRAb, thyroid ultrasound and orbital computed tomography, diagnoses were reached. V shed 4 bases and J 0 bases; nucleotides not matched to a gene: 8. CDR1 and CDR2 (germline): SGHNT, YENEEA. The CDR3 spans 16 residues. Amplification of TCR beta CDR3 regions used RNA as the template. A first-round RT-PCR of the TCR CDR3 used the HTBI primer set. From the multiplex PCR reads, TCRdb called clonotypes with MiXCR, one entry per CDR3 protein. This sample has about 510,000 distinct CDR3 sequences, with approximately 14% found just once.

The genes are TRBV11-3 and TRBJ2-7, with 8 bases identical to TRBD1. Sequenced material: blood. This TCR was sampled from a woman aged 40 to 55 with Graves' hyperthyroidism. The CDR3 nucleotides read TGTGCCAGCAGCTCCCGTGAGGACAGGGACTCCTACGAGCAGTACTTC. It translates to CASSSREDRDSYEQYF.